These 22 T cell receptor beta chains share one sample of origin, sequenced in a study of T cells in Graves' hyperthyroidism and ophthalmopathy. TCR beta CDR3 regions were amplified from RNA transcripts. Initially, a first-round RT-PCR of the TCR CDR3 employed the HTBI primer set. Each CDR3 protein gets one entry after TCRdb re-called the multiplex PCR reads with MiXCR. The sample consists of hundreds of thousands of distinct CDR3 sequences, roughly 15% of them appearing once. What was sequenced was blood. The receptors stem from a young man with Graves' ophthalmopathy.

This clonotype was observed many times. The genes are TRBV20-1 and TRBJ1-2; tentatively, D is TRBD1 (6 bases). V was pared by 6 bases and J by 8 bases, with 16 bases between. Per the germline V gene, CDR1 is DFQATT and CDR2 is SNEGSKA (reference sequence). CDR3 size: 12 residues. The CDR3 bases are TGCAGTGCAGCAACAGGGTCCGTGGGCTACACCTTC. It translates to CSAATGSVGYTF.

This clonotype occurred many times. V and J are TRBV6-1 and TRBJ2-1; tentatively, D is TRBD1 (6 bases). Germline CDR1 and CDR2: MNHNS and SASEGT. V dropped 6 bases and J dropped 4 bases, with 10 bases sitting between them. The CDR3 is 13 amino acids. CDR3 coding DNA: TGTGCCAGCAGATCAACAGGGTACAATGAGCAGTTCTTC. Amino acids: CASRSTGYNEQFF.

V is TRBV3-1 and J is TRBJ1-2; tentative D call: TRBD1 (6 bases). The CDR3 consists of 16 residues. V was pared by 4 bases and J by 5 bases, with 20 bases between. Germline assignment: CDR1 LGHDT and CDR2 YNNKEL (reference sequence). The CDR3 region has the DNA TGTGCCAGCAGCCCCCAAGGAGGGGGTCTCGCTTATGGCTACACCTTC. Translation gives CASSPQGGGLAYGYTF.

This clonotype showed up just a few times. J is TRBJ2-5 and V is TRBV12-3 or TRBV12-4, with D unresolved. The germline V and J ends were trimmed by 1 base and 11 bases, with 14 bases remaining between them. The CDR3 contains 13 residues. CDR3 amino acids: CASSLGTRTPQYF. DNA for the CDR3: TGTGCCAGCAGTTTAGGGACCCGAACCCCTCAGTACTTC.

The V gene is TRBV12-3 or TRBV12-4, the J gene TRBJ2-1, with 14 bases aligning to TRBD2. CDR3 length equals 16 residues. J was trimmed by 9 bases and V by 5 bases; bases with no gene match: 9. The CDR3, as DNA: TGTGCCAGCAGTATGGGACTAGCGGGGGAGCATGGTGAGCAGTTCTTC. Protein sequence: CASSMGLAGEHGEQFF.

Many counts were recorded for this clonotype. V and J are TRBV7-2 and TRBJ2-3, with TRBD2 as a possible D gene (5 bases). This CDR3 is built from 15 residues. The germline gives CDR1 SGHTA, CDR2 FQGNSA. The V and J ends lost 3 bases and 3 bases respectively, with 13 bases between them. The CDR3 sequence is CASSFRRVPTDTQYF. CDR3 DNA: TGTGCCAGCAGCTTTAGGCGGGTGCCGACAGATACGCAGTATTTT.

V usage is TRBV10-3 and J usage is TRBJ2-7; D is unclear. The CDR3 length is 13 residues. The V end was cut by 8 bases, the J end by 4 bases, with 15 bases between. CDR1 is ENHRY, CDR2 SYGVKD, per germline. The CDR3 nucleotides are TGTGCCATCCGCAGGCCAACCGATTACGAGCAGTACTTC. It encodes CAIRRPTDYEQYF.

This clonotype was observed a few times. V and J are TRBV29-1 and TRBJ2-1; no firm D call. Per germline, CDR1 SQVTM and CDR2 ANQGSEA. The germline V and J ends were trimmed by 3 bases and 9 bases, with 12 bases remaining between them. This CDR3 is built from 12 residues. The CDR3 bases are TGCAGCGTTGAGTCCCCATGGGGTGAGCAGTTCTTC. It is translated as CSVESPWGEQFF.

The chain links TRBV7-6 to TRBJ2-1; 9 bases map to TRBD2. Trimming removed 2 bases from V and 6 bases from J; junction bases left unmatched: 17. This CDR3 is built from 19 residues. Germline CDR1 SGHVS, CDR2 FNYEAQ. CDR3 coding DNA: TGTGCCAGCAGCTTATATGGTGGAAGCGGCGGGAGGGCCGGCAATGAGCAGTTCTTC. Residues: CASSLYGGSGGRAGNEQFF.

This clonotype was detected a few times. The CDR3 DNA is TGCGCCAGCAGCGTGAGAGTCCAGGGAGAGACCCAGTACTTC. Translated, it gives CASSVRVQGETQYF. The J gene is TRBJ2-5, the V gene TRBV5-1; D perhaps matches TRBD1 (5 bases). Germline CDR1 SGHRS, CDR2 YFSETQ. There are 14 residues in the CDR3. V was pared by 4 bases and J by 4 bases, with 14 bases between.

The chain has TRBV4-1 and TRBJ1-6; D unresolved. Germline CDR1 reads MGHRA; CDR2 reads YSYEKL. Trimming left V 1 base short and J 10 bases short, with 5 bases between. There are 12 residues in the CDR3. For the CDR3, the DNA is TGCGCCAGCAGCCAAGTCAGGTCACCCCTCCACTTT. Translating gives CASSQVRSPLHF.

As concerns this clonotype: A read error is possible here, since a much larger clone lies one base away. This chain joins TRBV11-2 and TRBJ2-3; D is uncertain. CDR3 size: 16 residues. Per the germline V gene, CDR1 is SGHAT and CDR2 is FQNNGV. Trimming removed 5 bases from V and 4 bases from J, with 19 bases in between. CDR3 residues: CASSPNWPPNADTQYF. Written as DNA, the CDR3 is TGTGCCAGCAGCCCTAATTGGCCTCCTAACGCAGATACGCAGTATTTT. Supplemented by reference TRBV11-2 and TRBJ2-3, the full variable domain reads EAGVAQSPRYKIIEKRQSVAFWCNPISGHATLYWYQQILGQGPKLLIQFQNNGVVDDSQLPKDRFSAERLKGVDSTLKIQPAKLEDSAVYLCASSPNWPPNADTQYFGPGTRLTVL.

This clonotype came up a few times. The rearrangement uses TRBV12-3 or TRBV12-4 and TRBJ2-5, with D perhaps given as TRBD1 or TRBD2 (7 bases each). V dropped 8 bases and J dropped 4 bases, with 20 bases sitting between them. The CDR3 contains 15 residues. The CDR3 is CASEGAGRAVETQYF. The CDR3 DNA reads as TGTGCCAGCGAGGGGGCAGGGAGGGCTGTAGAGACCCAGTACTTC.

For the CDR3, the DNA is TGTGCCAGCAGCTCCCTCTCCATGGGAGGGCCGTTCATAGGGGAGCTGTTTTTT. It codes for CASSSLSMGGPFIGELFF. This chain uses TRBV5-6 with TRBJ2-2, with TRBD2 identical over 7 bases. Looked up from germline, CDR1 is SGHDT and CDR2 is YYEEEE. J was trimmed by 8 bases and V by 3 bases; bases with no gene match: 19. This CDR3 has 18 residues.

V usage is TRBV20-1 and J usage is TRBJ2-3; D might be TRBD1 (6 bases). Germline CDR1 reads DFQATT; CDR2 reads SNEGSKA (reference sequence). CDR3 size: 14 residues. The V and J ends lost 4 bases and 1 base respectively, with 12 bases between them. The CDR3 region is CSANPTGGTDTQYF. The CDR3 coding sequence is TGCAGTGCTAACCCGACAGGCGGCACAGATACGCAGTATTTT.

This clonotype was counted between two and nine times. The chain combines TRBV7-9 with TRBJ2-3; possibly TRBD2 for D (5 bases). Germline V gives CDR1 SEHNR, CDR2 FQNEAQ (reference sequence). V lost 3 bases, J lost 4 bases, and 11 bases lay in between. This CDR3 comprises 14 residues. The CDR3 bases are TGTGCCAGCAGCTTCGAGGGAACATCAGATACGCAGTATTTT. Encoded protein: CASSFEGTSDTQYF.

The rearrangement joins TRBV6-1 to TRBJ2-7; the D is unclear. The V gene's germline CDR1 is MNHNS and CDR2 SASEGT. The V gene lost 1 base and the J gene lost 6 bases, with 7 bases spanning the gap. This CDR3 has 12 amino acids. In DNA form, the CDR3 reads TGTGCCAGCAGTGAAGTGGGTGCCGAGCAGTACTTC. It yields the protein CASSEVGAEQYF.

This clonotype was observed many times. The chain links TRBV7-9 to TRBJ2-7; D tentatively fits TRBD1 or TRBD2 (5 bases each). Germline V gene data show CDR1 as SEHNR and CDR2 as FQNEAQ (reference sequence). V lost 10 bases to trimming and J lost 3 bases, with 19 bases between them. The CDR3 length is 14 residues. CDR3 protein: CATSTGPTLYEQYF. The CDR3 nucleotides are TGTGCCACATCAACGGGACCGACTCTCTACGAGCAGTACTTC.

This clonotype has only a few counts. The J gene is TRBJ2-3, the V gene TRBV28; unclear D gene. Between the trimmed V and J ends, which lost 2 bases and 2 bases, there was a span of 5 bases. There are 13 residues in the CDR3. Germline CDR1 and CDR2: MDHEN and SYDVKM. DNA of the CDR3: TGTGCCAGCAGTTTACACCTCACAGATACGCAGTATTTT. This encodes CASSLHLTDTQYF.

This clonotype was detected ten times or more. The chain uses TRBV12-3 or TRBV12-4 and TRBJ2-5; TRBD2 matches 8 bases. Losses at the gene ends were 6 bases for V and 4 bases for J; bases not matched to a gene: 4. This CDR3 spans 13 amino acids. CDR3 amino acids: CASRRAGVETQYF. In DNA, the CDR3 is TGTGCCAGCAGACGAGCGGGAGTAGAGACCCAGTACTTC.

This clonotype was found many times. The chain joins TRBV6-1 to TRBJ2-7, with D perhaps matching TRBD2 (7 bases). This CDR3 spans 14 amino acids. The V gene lost 4 bases and the J gene lost 2 bases, with 12 bases spanning the gap. Germline lookup yields CDR1 MNHNS and CDR2 SASEGT. This chain's CDR3 is CASSVGGLPYEQYF. The CDR3, as DNA: TGTGCCAGCAGTGTCGGGGGGCTTCCCTACGAGCAGTACTTC.

This clonotype came up many times. The rearrangement joins TRBV10-3 to TRBJ2-1; D not certain. CDR1 and CDR2 (germline): ENHRY, SYGVKD. Trimming cost V 3 bases and J 5 bases, with 5 bases left between them. The CDR3 extends over 12 amino acids. The CDR3 spells CAISDTHNEQFF. The CDR3 DNA follows: TGTGCCATCAGTGACACCCACAATGAGCAGTTCTTC.